The present TCR beta chain was sequenced within a study of cytomegalovirus exposure and HLA in healthy donors. The PCR employed 60 Vbeta primers together with 13 Jbeta primers. Generated by immunoSEQ multiplex PCR, the TCRdb table keeps only in-frame clones and is missing some. The table has over 120,000 clones, more than 70% seen once. Trimming removed 5 bases from V and 8 bases from J, with 10 bases in between. This CDR3 has 11 amino acids. The germline V gene has CDR1 DFQATT and CDR2 SNEGSKA (reference sequence). Each donor's status was that of a healthy bone marrow donor. The sequence was obtained from a man aged 50 to 59 in good health and CMV-seronegative. Sequencing input: PBMCs. The V gene is TRBV20-1, the J gene TRBJ2-1; D gene unclear. The CDR3 here is CSAGSRDEQFF. DNA of the CDR3: TGCAGTGCTGGTTCACGGGATGAGCAGTTCTTC.